This is a list of T cell receptor beta chains from one sample in a study of blood T cells in healthy people across ages. TCRdb reprocessed the 5' RACE reads via MiXCR and lists one record per CDR3 protein. The sample shows approximately 810,000 distinct CDR3 sequences, under 30% of them seen only once. Sequenced: blood. The receptors come from a woman older than 75 in good health. CDR3s include the opening cysteine and the closing phenylalanine or tryptophan. The order of the fields is D gene, clone size, V gene, J gene, CDR3 protein, CDR3 DNA. D genes are given only for firm matches. Expanded clones are given a class, and other clones once, few, many or no size at all.

d_call: TRBD2
clone_size: many
v_call: TRBV12-3/TRBV12-4
j_call: TRBJ2-1
cdr3_aa: CASRLSGLAGHEQFF
cdr3_nt: TGTGCCAGCAGGCTCTCCGGACTAGCGGGGCATGAGCAGTTCTTC

d_call: -
clone_size: -
v_call: TRBV6-2/TRBV6-3
j_call: TRBJ2-3
cdr3_aa: CASSSTTRRGADTQYF
cdr3_nt: TGTGCCAGCAGTTCGACTACACGGAGGGGCGCAGATACGCAGTATTTT

d_call: TRBD2
clone_size: many
v_call: TRBV4-2
j_call: TRBJ2-5
cdr3_aa: CASSRSTSEEETQYF
cdr3_nt: TGTGCCAGCAGCCGATCGACTAGCGAAGAAGAGACCCAGTACTTC

d_call: TRBD1
clone_size: -
v_call: TRBV2
j_call: TRBJ1-2
cdr3_aa: CASSAGTGEYGYTF
cdr3_nt: TGTGCCAGCAGTGCCGGGACAGGGGAGTATGGCTACACCTTC

d_call: -
clone_size: many
v_call: TRBV27
j_call: TRBJ2-7
cdr3_aa: CASSLTTGPTGEQYF
cdr3_nt: TGTGCCAGCAGTCTGACCACGGGACCCACGGGGGAGCAGTACTTC

d_call: TRBD2
clone_size: -
v_call: TRBV6-5
j_call: TRBJ2-7
cdr3_aa: CASSYSTGGAHLEQYF
cdr3_nt: TGTGCCAGCAGTTACTCGACCGGGGGGGCCCATCTTGAGCAGTACTTC

d_call: TRBD2
clone_size: many
v_call: TRBV27
j_call: TRBJ2-4
cdr3_aa: CASSPSGGSVKNIQYF
cdr3_nt: TGTGCCAGCAGTCCAAGCGGGGGGTCGGTCAAAAACATTCAGTACTTC

d_call: -
clone_size: many
v_call: TRBV10-3
j_call: TRBJ2-2
cdr3_aa: CAIRLDSAWELFF
cdr3_nt: TGTGCCATCAGATTAGACTCCGCATGGGAGCTGTTTTTT

d_call: -
clone_size: -
v_call: TRBV19
j_call: TRBJ2-1
cdr3_aa: CASSINIYGEQFF
cdr3_nt: TGTGCCAGTAGTATTAATATCTACGGTGAGCAGTTCTTC

d_call: TRBD1
clone_size: few
v_call: TRBV3-1
j_call: TRBJ2-1
cdr3_aa: CASSPEGTGIYNEQFF
cdr3_nt: TGTGCCAGCAGCCCAGAAGGGACAGGGATCTACAATGAGCAGTTCTTC

d_call: -
clone_size: many
v_call: TRBV6-2/TRBV6-3
j_call: TRBJ2-5
cdr3_aa: CASSPLGRLGETQYF
cdr3_nt: TGTGCCAGCAGTCCCCTGGGACGGCTCGGGGAGACCCAGTACTTC

d_call: -
clone_size: -
v_call: TRBV28
j_call: TRBJ2-1
cdr3_aa: CASRSGARHNEQFF
cdr3_nt: TGTGCCAGCCGATCAGGGGCCCGGCACAATGAGCAGTTCTTC

d_call: -
clone_size: many
v_call: TRBV7-6
j_call: TRBJ1-6
cdr3_aa: CASSFSEGNSPLHF
cdr3_nt: TGTGCCAGCAGCTTTTCAGAGGGTAATTCACCCCTCCACTTT

d_call: TRBD1
clone_size: many
v_call: TRBV19
j_call: TRBJ2-4
cdr3_aa: CASRTGQRDIQYF
cdr3_nt: TGTGCCAGCAGGACAGGGCAGCGGGACATTCAGTACTTC

d_call: -
clone_size: many
v_call: TRBV7-2
j_call: TRBJ2-1
cdr3_aa: CASSLAFDEQFF
cdr3_nt: TGTGCCAGCAGCTTAGCATTCGATGAGCAGTTCTTC

d_call: -
clone_size: many
v_call: TRBV5-1
j_call: TRBJ1-1
cdr3_aa: CASSLSPGTDTEAFF
cdr3_nt: TGCGCCAGCAGCTTGTCCCCAGGGACGGACACTGAAGCTTTCTTT

d_call: TRBD1
clone_size: many
v_call: TRBV6-1
j_call: TRBJ1-5
cdr3_aa: CASSVGGLWSNQPQHF
cdr3_nt: TGTGCCAGCAGTGTAGGGGGCTTATGGAGCAATCAGCCCCAGCATTTT

d_call: TRBD1
clone_size: many
v_call: TRBV7-9
j_call: TRBJ2-7
cdr3_aa: CASSFFTGQGIGEQYF
cdr3_nt: TGTGCCAGCAGCTTTTTTACGGGACAGGGTATTGGCGAGCAGTACTTC

d_call: TRBD1
clone_size: many
v_call: TRBV28
j_call: TRBJ2-1
cdr3_aa: CASSFLQGLRDEQFF
cdr3_nt: TGTGCCAGCAGTTTTTTACAGGGGCTTCGGGATGAGCAGTTCTTC

d_call: -
clone_size: many
v_call: TRBV29-1
j_call: TRBJ2-3
cdr3_aa: CSVGRNPPIDTQYF
cdr3_nt: TGCAGCGTTGGCAGGAACCCACCCATAGATACGCAGTATTTT

d_call: -
clone_size: many
v_call: TRBV7-2
j_call: TRBJ2-7
cdr3_aa: CASRQGIYEQYF
cdr3_nt: TGTGCCAGCAGGCAAGGGATCTACGAGCAGTACTTC

d_call: -
clone_size: many
v_call: TRBV29-1
j_call: TRBJ1-1
cdr3_aa: CSVAVGYNTEAFF
cdr3_nt: TGCAGCGTTGCGGTGGGCTATAACACTGAAGCTTTCTTT

d_call: TRBD1
clone_size: -
v_call: TRBV29-1
j_call: TRBJ1-1
cdr3_aa: CSSSGTGGNMNTEAFF
cdr3_nt: TGCAGCTCCTCCGGGACAGGGGGAAACATGAACACTGAAGCTTTCTTT